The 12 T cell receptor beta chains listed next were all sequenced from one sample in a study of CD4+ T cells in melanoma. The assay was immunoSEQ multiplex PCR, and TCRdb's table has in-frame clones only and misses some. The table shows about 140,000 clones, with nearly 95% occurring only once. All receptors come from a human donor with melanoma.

CDR3 nucleotide sequence: TGTGCCAGCAGCTTAGGCGGAATTTACTATGGCTACACCTTC. This translates into CASSLGGIYYGYTF. This chain connects TRBV7-9 to TRBJ1-2; D ambiguous. The V gene's germline CDR1 is SEHNR and CDR2 FQNEAQ (reference sequence). This CDR3 comprises 14 residues. V lost 1 base, J lost 3 bases, and 9 bases lay in between.

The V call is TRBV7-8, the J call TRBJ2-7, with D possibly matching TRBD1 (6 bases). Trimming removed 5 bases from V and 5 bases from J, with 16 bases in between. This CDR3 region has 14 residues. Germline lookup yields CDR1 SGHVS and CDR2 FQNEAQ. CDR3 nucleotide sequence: TGTGCCAGCAGCCGTCAACAGGGCTACAACGAGCAGTACTTC. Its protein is CASSRQQGYNEQYF.

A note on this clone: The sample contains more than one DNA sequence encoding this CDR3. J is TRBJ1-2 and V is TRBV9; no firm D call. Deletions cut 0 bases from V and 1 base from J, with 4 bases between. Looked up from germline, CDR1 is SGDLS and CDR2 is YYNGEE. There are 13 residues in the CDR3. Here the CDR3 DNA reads TGTGCCAGCAGCGTAGAGGTTAACTATGGCTACACCTTC. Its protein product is CASSVEVNYGYTF.

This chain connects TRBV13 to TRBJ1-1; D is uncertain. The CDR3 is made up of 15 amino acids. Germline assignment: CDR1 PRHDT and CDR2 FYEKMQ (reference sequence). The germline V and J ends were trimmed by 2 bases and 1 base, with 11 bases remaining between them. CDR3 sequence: CASSLLGRRNTEAFF. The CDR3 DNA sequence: TGTGCCAGCAGCTTATTAGGCAGGAGGAACACTGAAGCTTTCTTT. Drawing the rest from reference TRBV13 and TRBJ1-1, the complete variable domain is AAGVIQSPRHLIKEKRETATLKCYPIPRHDTVYWYQQGPGQDPQFLISFYEKMQSDKGSIPDRFSAQQFSDYHSELNMSSLELGDSALYFCASSLLGRRNTEAFFGQGTRLTVV.

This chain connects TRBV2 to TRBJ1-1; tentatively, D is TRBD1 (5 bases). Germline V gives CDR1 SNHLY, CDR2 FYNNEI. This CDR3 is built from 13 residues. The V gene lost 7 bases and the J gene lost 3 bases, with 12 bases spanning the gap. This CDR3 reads CASKILGDTEAFF. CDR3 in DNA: TGTGCCAGCAAGATCCTGGGGGACACTGAAGCTTTCTTT.

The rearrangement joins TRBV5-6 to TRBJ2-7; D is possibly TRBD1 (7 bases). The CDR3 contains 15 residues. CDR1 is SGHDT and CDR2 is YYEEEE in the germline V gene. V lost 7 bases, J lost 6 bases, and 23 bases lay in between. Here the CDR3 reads CASEGDSYRGGEQYF. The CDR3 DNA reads TGTGCCAGCGAGGGAGATTCATACAGGGGAGGCGAGCAGTACTTC.

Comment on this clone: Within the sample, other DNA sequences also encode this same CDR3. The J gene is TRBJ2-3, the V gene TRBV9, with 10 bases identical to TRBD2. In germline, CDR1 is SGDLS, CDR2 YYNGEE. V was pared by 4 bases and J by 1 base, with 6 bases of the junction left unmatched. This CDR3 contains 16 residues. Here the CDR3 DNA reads TGTGCCAGCAGCCCCCGGACTAGCGGACGCACAGATACGCAGTATTTT. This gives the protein CASSPRTSGRTDTQYF. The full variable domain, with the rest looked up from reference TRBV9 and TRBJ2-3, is DSGVTQTPKHLITATGQRVTLRCSPRSGDLSVYWYQQSLDQGLQFLIQYYNGEERAKGNILERFSAQQFPDLHSELNLSSLELGDSALYFCASSPRTSGRTDTQYFGPGTRLTVL.

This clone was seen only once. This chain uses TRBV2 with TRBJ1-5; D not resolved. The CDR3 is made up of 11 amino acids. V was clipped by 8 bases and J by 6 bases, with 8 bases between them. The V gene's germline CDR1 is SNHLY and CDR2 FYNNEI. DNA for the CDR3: TGTGCCAGCGGTAGTCGTCAGCCCCAGCATTTT. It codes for CASGSRQPQHF.

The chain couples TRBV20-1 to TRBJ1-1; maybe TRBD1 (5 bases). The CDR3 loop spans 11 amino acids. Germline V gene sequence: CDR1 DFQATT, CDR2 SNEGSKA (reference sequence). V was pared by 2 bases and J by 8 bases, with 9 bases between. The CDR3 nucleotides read TGCAGTGCTAGATGGGGACCCGAAGCTTTCTTT. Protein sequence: CSARWGPEAFF.

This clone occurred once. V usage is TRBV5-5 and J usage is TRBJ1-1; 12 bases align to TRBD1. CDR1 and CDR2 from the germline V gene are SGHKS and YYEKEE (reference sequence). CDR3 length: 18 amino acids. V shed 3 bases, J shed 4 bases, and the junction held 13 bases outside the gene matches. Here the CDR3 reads CASSSRPGTGGAGTEAFF. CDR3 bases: TGTGCCAGCAGCTCTCGTCCCGGGACAGGGGGCGCGGGCACTGAAGCTTTCTTT.

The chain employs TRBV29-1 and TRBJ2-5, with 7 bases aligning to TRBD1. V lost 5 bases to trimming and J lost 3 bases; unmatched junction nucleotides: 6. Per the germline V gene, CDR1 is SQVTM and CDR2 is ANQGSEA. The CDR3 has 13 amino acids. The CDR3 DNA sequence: TGCAGCGTTTTCGGACAGGCAAAAGAGACCCAGTACTTC. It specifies CSVFGQAKETQYF.

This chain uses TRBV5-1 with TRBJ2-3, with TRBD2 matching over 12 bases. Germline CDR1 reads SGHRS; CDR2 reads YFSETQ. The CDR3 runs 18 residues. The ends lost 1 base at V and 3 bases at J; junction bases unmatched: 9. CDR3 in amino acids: CASSLRPASGGVTDTQYF. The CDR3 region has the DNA TGCGCCAGCAGCTTGCGGCCCGCTAGCGGGGGGGTTACAGATACGCAGTATTTT.